Below, 23 T cell receptor beta chains from the same sample are listed, as sequenced in a study of CD8 T cells in ankylosing spondylitis. TCRdb analysed the 5' RACE reads with MiXCR anew, one entry per CDR3 protein. The data hold hundreds of thousands of distinct CDR3 sequences, with approximately 22% observed a single time. The sample consisted of blood, either unsorted or a sorted T cell fraction (not recorded which). The receptors here all came from a male donor with ankylosing spondylitis or in good health (not recorded which).

This clonotype was found a few times. The CDR3 here is CASSQEANISGRKLFF. For the CDR3, the DNA is TGCGCCAGCAGCCAAGAGGCCAATATATCCGGGAGGAAACTGTTTTTT. This chain uses TRBV4-1 with TRBJ1-4; D remains unclear. Per germline, CDR1 MGHRA and CDR2 YSYEKL. V lost 0 bases to trimming and J lost 11 bases, with 19 bases between them. The CDR3 is made up of 16 amino acids.

The chain has TRBV20-1 and TRBJ2-7; D unclear. The CDR3 is 14 amino acids. The V end lost 1 base, the J end lost 1 base, and 11 bases lay between the germline ends. Germline V CDR1 and CDR2: DFQATT, SNEGSKA (reference sequence). The CDR3 DNA reads as TGCAGTGCTAGAGCTATCCATCGTTCCTACGAGCAGTACTTC. It yields the protein CSARAIHRSYEQYF.

This clonotype turned up a few times. The V call is TRBV11-2, the J call TRBJ2-7, with D hard to call. CDR3 length: 12 residues. The germline V gene encodes CDR1 SGHAT and CDR2 FQNNGV. Trimming pared 3 bases from V and 5 bases from J, leaving 8 bases between. The CDR3 spells CASSLRQNEQYF. CDR3 nucleotides: TGTGCCAGCAGCTTGCGGCAAAACGAGCAGTACTTC.

The chain employs TRBV5-5 and TRBJ2-3; possible D gene TRBD1, 6 bases. Deletions cut 2 bases from V and 3 bases from J, with 13 bases between. The CDR3 consists of 15 residues. CDR1 is SGHKS and CDR2 is YYEKEE in the germline V gene (reference sequence). CDR3 region: CASSLRAGETDTQYF. CDR3 sequence (DNA): TGTGCCAGCAGCTTACGGGCAGGGGAAACAGATACGCAGTATTTT. Full variable domain (remainder filled in from reference TRBV5-5 and TRBJ2-3): DAGVTQSPTHLIKTRGQQVTLRCSPISGHKSVSWYQQVLGQGPQFIFQYYEKEERGRGNFPDRFSARQFPNYSSELNVNALLLGDSALYLCASSLRAGETDTQYFGPGTRLTVL.

A few counts support this clonotype. The CDR3 DNA is TGTGCCAGCAGCTTATGGGGATTGAACACTGAAGCTTTCTTT. It specifies CASSLWGLNTEAFF. The rearrangement joins TRBV11-2 to TRBJ1-1; D not resolved. Trimming cost V 2 bases and J 0 bases, with 7 bases left between them. Germline-derived CDR1 and CDR2 are SGHAT and FQNNGV. CDR3 length: 14 residues.

This clonotype was counted a few times. The CDR3 DNA sequence: TGCAGTGCTAGGAACCCATATTACACAGATACGCAGTATTTT. Translation gives CSARNPYYTDTQYF. The V and J genes are TRBV20-1 and TRBJ2-3; D gene uncertain. Deletions cut 3 bases from V and 2 bases from J, with 12 bases between. This CDR3 contains 14 residues. Germline V gives CDR1 DFQATT, CDR2 SNEGSKA (reference sequence).

V gene TRBV28 combines with J gene TRBJ2-7, with 12 bases matching TRBD1. CDR1 is MDHEN and CDR2 is SYDVKM in the germline V gene. The CDR3 has 15 residues. The ends lost 4 bases at V and 2 bases at J; junction bases unmatched: 3. The CDR3: CASSYRDRGPYEQYF. As DNA, the CDR3 is TGTGCCAGCAGTTACAGGGACAGGGGGCCCTACGAGCAGTACTTC.

The chain carries TRBV12-3 or TRBV12-4 and TRBJ2-1; D assignment may be TRBD1 or TRBD2 (7 bases each). The CDR3 contains 15 residues. Trimming removed 3 bases at V and 8 bases at J, with 17 bases between. For the CDR3, the DNA is TGTGCCAGCAGTTTCGGTAGCAGGGGGGGAGATGAGCAGTTCTTC. This sequence encodes CASSFGSRGGDEQFF.

The sample holds many counts of this clonotype. The rearrangement links TRBV12-3 or TRBV12-4 to TRBJ2-2; D gene uncertain. Trimming removed 7 bases from V and 4 bases from J, with 7 bases in between. This CDR3 region has 12 residues. The CDR3 DNA reads as TGTGCCAGCACTTCGGGCACCGGGGAGCTGTTTTTT. Its translation is CASTSGTGELFF.

J is TRBJ2-7 and V is TRBV5-1, with 8 nucleotides matching TRBD1. Germline assignment: CDR1 SGHRS and CDR2 YFSETQ. The ends lost 0 bases at V and 5 bases at J; junction bases unmatched: 7. The CDR3 loop spans 15 amino acids. CDR3 DNA: TGCGCCAGCAGCTTGGTTGGGACAGGACTACACGAGCAGTACTTC. It yields the protein CASSLVGTGLHEQYF. The full variable domain, rest sourced from reference TRBV5-1 and TRBJ2-7, is KAGVTQTPRYLIKTRGQQVTLSCSPISGHRSVSWYQQTPGQGLQFLFEYFSETQRNKGNFPGRFSGRQFSNSRSEMNVSTLELGDSALYLCASSLVGTGLHEQYFGPGTRLTVT.

At least ten counts were recorded for this clonotype. The rearrangement links TRBV20-1 to TRBJ2-1; TRBD2 agrees at 11 bases. In germline, CDR1 is DFQATT, CDR2 SNEGSKA (reference sequence). The V segment lost 3 bases and the J segment 8 bases; nucleotides outside the gene matches: 6. This CDR3 is built from 14 residues. As DNA, the CDR3 is TGCAGTGCTAGGGAACTAGCGGGGGTATATGAGCAGTTCTTC. It translates to CSARELAGVYEQFF.

The chain carries TRBV3-1 and TRBJ2-5; D uncertain. CDR1 and CDR2 (germline): LGHDT, YNNKEL (reference sequence). This CDR3 has 12 amino acids. V shed 2 bases and J shed 5 bases, with 6 bases lying between them. Here the CDR3 reads CASSQTGETQYF. In nucleotides, the CDR3 is TGTGCCAGCAGCCAAACGGGTGAGACCCAGTACTTC.

Only a few counts were recorded for this clonotype. This sequence joins TRBV9 and TRBJ2-2, with D unresolved. The CDR3 sequence is 12 residues long. Trimming shortened V by 3 bases and J by 4 bases, and 4 bases separated the two germline ends. Germline-derived CDR1 and CDR2 are SGDLS and YYNGEE. In DNA form, the CDR3 reads TGTGCCAGCAGCGCAATCACCGGGGAGCTGTTTTTT. Amino acids: CASSAITGELFF.

This clonotype was seen more than once but under ten times. The chain recombines TRBV20-1 with TRBJ2-7; maybe TRBD2 (6 bases). Germline loops: CDR1 DFQATT, CDR2 SNEGSKA (reference sequence). The CDR3 is 11 residues long. The ends were cut back, 5 bases at V and 3 bases at J, with 8 bases in the middle. The CDR3 here is CSADGGYEQYF. The CDR3 DNA sequence: TGCAGTGCTGACGGGGGCTACGAGCAGTACTTC.

This chain links TRBV4-1 with TRBJ2-3; possible D gene TRBD2, 6 bases. The V gene's germline CDR1 is MGHRA and CDR2 YSYEKL. The V gene lost 1 base and the J gene lost 0 bases, with 11 bases spanning the gap. The CDR3 is 16 amino acids. The CDR3 DNA reads TGCGCCAGCAGCCAAGCTACACTAGCAAGCACAGATACGCAGTATTTT. It yields the protein CASSQATLASTDTQYF.

This clonotype was recorded a few times. In nucleotides, the CDR3 is TGCAGCGTAGATGGACACCAGAACACCGGGGAGCTGTTTTTT. Translated: CSVDGHQNTGELFF. The chain joins TRBV29-1 to TRBJ2-2, with D possibly matching TRBD1 (5 bases). The ends were cut back, 6 bases at V and 1 base at J, with 12 bases in the middle. Germline CDR1 reads SQVTM; CDR2 reads ANQGSEA. The CDR3 spans 14 residues.

This clonotype was recorded only once. The chain couples TRBV20-1 to TRBJ2-1; TRBD2 matches at 9 bases. This CDR3 has 15 amino acids. The germline V gene has CDR1 DFQATT and CDR2 SNEGSKA (reference sequence). The V and J ends lost 1 base and 2 bases, in that order; junction bases with no gene match: 3. CDR3 nucleotides: TGCAGTGCTAGAGTGGTAGCGGGGGCCTACAATGAGCAGTTCTTC. It encodes CSARVVAGAYNEQFF.

This clonotype was observed a few times. The rearrangement joins TRBV20-1 to TRBJ2-7; 8 bases align to TRBD2. Losses at the gene ends were 3 bases for V and 4 bases for J; bases not matched to a gene: 11. In germline, CDR1 is DFQATT, CDR2 SNEGSKA (reference sequence). This CDR3 contains 15 residues. The CDR3 bases are TGCAGTGCTAGGGAGAAAACGGGGGGGCTGTACGAGCAGTACTTC. The encoded protein is CSAREKTGGLYEQYF.

This clonotype is a singleton in its sample. V usage is TRBV9 and J usage is TRBJ2-5, with a possible D match to TRBD1 (6 bases). This CDR3 comprises 14 residues. V was clipped by 4 bases and J by 5 bases, with 15 bases between them. Germline CDR1 SGDLS, CDR2 YYNGEE. This CDR3 is CASSQGTPAETQYF. Written as DNA, the CDR3 is TGTGCCAGCAGCCAGGGGACCCCGGCTGAGACCCAGTACTTC.

This chain connects TRBV15 to TRBJ2-2; D gene unclear. Trimming removed 1 base from V and 0 bases from J, with 9 bases in between. Germline CDR1 is LNHNV and CDR2 is YYDKDF (reference sequence). The CDR3 sequence is 16 residues long. DNA of the CDR3: TGTGCCACCAGCAGAGTAAGCAGCGCGAACACCGGGGAGCTGTTTTTT. Its protein is CATSRVSSANTGELFF. The complete variable domain, with remaining parts taken from reference TRBV15 and TRBJ2-2, reads DAMVIQNPRYQVTQFGKPVTLSCSQTLNHNVMYWYQQKSSQAPKLLFHYYDKDFNNEADTPDNFQSRRPNTSFCFLDIRSPGLGDTAMYLCATSRVSSANTGELFFGEGSRLTVL.

This clonotype occurred a few times. V and J are TRBV7-3 and TRBJ2-7, with 7 bases fitting TRBD2. After removal of 5 bases from V and 3 bases from J, the junction contained 16 bases not matched to a gene. Germline CDR1 SGHTA, CDR2 FQGTGA. The CDR3 covers 17 residues. The CDR3 loop reads CASSPNPWPSGHYEQYF. The CDR3 nucleotides read TGTGCCAGCAGCCCGAATCCGTGGCCTAGCGGACACTACGAGCAGTACTTC.

This chain uses TRBV6-6 with TRBJ2-7; D is ambiguous. CDR1 and CDR2 from the germline V gene are MNHNY and SVGAGI (reference sequence). Trimming removed 0 bases from V and 2 bases from J, with 5 bases in between. This CDR3 region has 13 residues. The CDR3 loop reads CASSYSGTYEQYF. CDR3 nucleotide sequence: TGTGCCAGCAGTTACTCAGGGACCTACGAGCAGTACTTC.

The chain joins TRBV5-1 to TRBJ2-1, with a tentative D call TRBD2 (6 bases). Trimming took off 0 bases at V and 0 bases at J, with 10 bases between the two ends. This CDR3 comprises 16 residues. Per germline, CDR1 SGHRS and CDR2 YFSETQ. The CDR3 sequence is CASSLGRGSSYNEQFF. CDR3 in DNA: TGCGCCAGCAGCTTGGGACGGGGGAGCTCCTACAATGAGCAGTTCTTC.